The 18 T cell receptor beta chains reported below all come from one sample, sequenced in a study of T cell repertoires in aging, cancer and after chemotherapy. TRB rearrangements spanning V, D and J were amplified using mixed TRB-A/B primers. Via MiXCR, TCRdb re-called the multiplex PCR reads, giving one row per CDR3 protein. The profile covers approximately 500 distinct CDR3 sequences, with approximately 19% appearing a single time and 50% to 60% taken by the ten largest. Amplification of TCR beta used genomic DNA extracted from peripheral blood. The sequencing sample was made of blood. These receptor sequences come from a human donor with a blood cancer. The donor label of this sample is uncertain.

This clonotype was seen only a few times. The chain joins TRBV6-5 to TRBJ2-2, with 9 bases lining up with TRBD2. The CDR3 contains 18 residues. The germline gives CDR1 MNHEY, CDR2 SVGAGI. The ends lost 5 bases at V and 3 bases at J; junction bases unmatched: 13. CDR3 residues: CASSPTFSGSVDTGELFF. CDR3 in DNA: TGTGCCAGCAGTCCAACCTTTAGCGGGAGCGTTGACACCGGGGAGCTGTTTTTT.

By share, this clonotype ranks as medium-sized. V usage is TRBV6-2 or TRBV6-3 and J usage is TRBJ2-6, with D unclear. V gave up 7 bases and J gave up 5 bases, with 12 bases separating them. Germline values: CDR1 MNHEY, CDR2 SVGEGT. The CDR3 length is 14 residues. CDR3 in amino acids: CASKELVRANVLTF. The CDR3 nucleotides read TGTGCCAGCAAGGAGCTTGTAAGGGCCAACGTCCTGACTTTC.

Relative to its sample, this clonotype is large. The rearrangement links TRBV5-6 to TRBJ2-7; the D gene is possibly TRBD2 (5 bases). Germline assignment: CDR1 SGHDT and CDR2 YYEEEE. V lost 3 bases and J 4 bases, leaving 14 bases between the germline ends. CDR3 length equals 14 residues. DNA of the CDR3: TGTGCCAGCAGCTCGGCAGCGGTGCGATACGAGCAGTACTTC. Translating gives CASSSAAVRYEQYF.

The chain links TRBV19 to TRBJ2-1, with 9 positions matching TRBD2. V lost 1 base to trimming and J lost 4 bases; unmatched junction nucleotides: 8. The CDR3 runs to 17 residues. The V gene's germline CDR1 is LNHDA and CDR2 SQIVND (reference sequence). The CDR3 reads CASSIGGSSGGYNEQFF. The CDR3 bases are TGTGCCAGTAGTATAGGAGGGAGTAGCGGGGGTTACAATGAGCAGTTCTTC. The variable domain in full, with the rest retrieved from reference TRBV19 and TRBJ2-1, is DGGITQSPKYLFRKEGQNVTLSCEQNLNHDAMYWYRQDPGQGLRLIYYSQIVNDFQKGDIAEGYSVSREKKESFPLTVTSAQKNPTAFYLCASSIGGSSGGYNEQFFGPGTRLTVL.

Sample share makes this clonotype large. This chain links TRBV15 with TRBJ1-4; TRBD1 is a possible D gene (6 bases). Germline CDR1 is LNHNV and CDR2 is YYDKDF (reference sequence). The CDR3 runs 13 residues. V dropped 3 bases and J dropped 8 bases, with 10 bases sitting between them. The CDR3 protein is CATSRIGGEKLFF. Here the CDR3 DNA reads TGTGCCACCAGCAGGATAGGGGGGGAAAAACTGTTTTTT.

This clonotype is labeled medium-sized. The CDR3 DNA follows: TGTGCCAGTAGTATAAGGAGCGGGGAGCTGTTTTTT. Translation: CASSIRSGELFF. This chain joins TRBV19 and TRBJ2-2; D unclear. Germline V gene sequence: CDR1 LNHDA, CDR2 SQIVND (reference sequence). Trimming removed 2 bases from V and 7 bases from J, with 5 bases in between. The CDR3 is 12 residues long.

By share, this clonotype ranks as medium-sized. The gene calls are TRBV7-9 and TRBJ1-1, with 7 bases aligning to TRBD1. The length of the CDR3 is 13 residues. Unmatched junction bases numbered 5, after V lost 5 bases and J lost 5 bases. Germline values: CDR1 SEHNR, CDR2 FQNEAQ (reference sequence). CDR3 protein: CASSLNRGTEAFF. Here the CDR3 DNA reads TGTGCCAGCAGCCTTAACAGGGGTACTGAAGCTTTCTTT.

V is TRBV12-3 or TRBV12-4 and J is TRBJ2-2; D not resolved. The CDR3 runs 14 residues. Trimming pared 5 bases from V and 1 base from J, leaving 8 bases between. The CDR3 is CASSPSWNTGELFF. CDR3 DNA: TGTGCCAGCAGTCCTTCCTGGAACACCGGGGAGCTGTTTTTT.

This clonotype rates as medium-sized (0.01 to 0.1%). This sequence joins TRBV19 and TRBJ2-1, with 12 bases that match TRBD2. This CDR3 spans 17 amino acids. Germline-derived CDR1 and CDR2 are LNHDA and SQIVND (reference sequence). V was clipped by 7 bases and J by 4 bases; unmatched bases: 11. CDR3 in DNA: TGTGCCAGTAATCAAGGGGCTAGCGGGGGGGCATACAATGAGCAGTTCTTC. Its protein is CASNQGASGGAYNEQFF. Looking up the rest from reference TRBV19 and TRBJ2-1 gives the full variable domain: DGGITQSPKYLFRKEGQNVTLSCEQNLNHDAMYWYRQDPGQGLRLIYYSQIVNDFQKGDIAEGYSVSREKKESFPLTVTSAQKNPTAFYLCASNQGASGGAYNEQFFGPGTRLTVL.

This clonotype is judged medium-sized. The CDR3 DNA sequence: TGTGCCACCAGTGACCCGACGGACGGGATATACAATGAGCAGTTCTTC. Amino acids: CATSDPTDGIYNEQFF. The chain has TRBV24-1 and TRBJ2-1, with a weak D call TRBD2 (5 bases). CDR1 KGHDR and CDR2 SFDVKD come from the germline V gene. V lost 4 bases and J lost 4, with 16 bases in between. The CDR3 extends over 16 amino acids.

This clonotype counts as medium-sized. The J gene is TRBJ1-2, the V gene TRBV20-1; D possibly corresponds to TRBD1 (6 bases). The CDR3 contains 14 residues. V was pared by 0 bases and J by 3 bases, with 11 bases between. Germline V gene sequence: CDR1 DFQATT, CDR2 SNEGSKA (reference sequence). The CDR3 loop is CSARDFRTDYGYTF. In DNA form, the CDR3 reads TGCAGTGCTAGAGATTTCAGGACAGACTATGGCTACACCTTC.

This clonotype is categorized as medium-sized. The chain couples TRBV6-1 to TRBJ2-3; D gene uncertain. Trimming cost V 7 bases and J 10 bases, with 24 bases left between them. The CDR3 has 15 amino acids. Germline V gene data show CDR1 as MNHNS and CDR2 as SASEGT. CDR3: CASIMLTATPSAQYF. CDR3 DNA: TGTGCCAGCATTATGTTGACTGCGACCCCCTCCGCGCAGTATTTT.

In its sample, this clonotype is large. The V call is TRBV6-1, the J call TRBJ1-1; maybe TRBD1 (5 bases). V lost 8 bases, J lost 1 base, and 11 bases lay in between. CDR1 and CDR2 (germline): MNHNS, SASEGT. This CDR3 comprises 13 residues. The CDR3 DNA follows: TGTGCCAGCTGGCAGGGCCCGAACACTGAAGCTTTCTTT. Amino acids: CASWQGPNTEAFF.

This clonotype is categorized as medium-sized. This chain links TRBV12-3 or TRBV12-4 with TRBJ1-2; D ambiguous. This CDR3 region has 12 residues. Trimming shortened V by 5 bases and J by 8 bases, and 12 bases separated the two germline ends. In DNA, the CDR3 is TGTGCCAGCAGTCCCCCCCTCGGCGGCTACACCTTC. This sequence encodes CASSPPLGGYTF.

This clonotype is judged medium-sized (0.01 to 0.1%). The J gene is TRBJ2-1, the V gene TRBV6-2 or TRBV6-3; 10 bases match TRBD1. Germline assignment: CDR1 MNHEY and CDR2 SVGEGT. V shed 5 bases, J shed 6 bases, and the junction held 7 bases outside the gene matches. There are 15 residues in the CDR3. The CDR3 protein is CASSPWTGGLNEQFF. The CDR3, as DNA: TGTGCCAGCAGTCCCTGGACAGGGGGTCTCAATGAGCAGTTCTTC.

In this sample, this clonotype is large. This chain uses TRBV29-1 with TRBJ1-3; tentative D call: TRBD1 (5 bases). The CDR3 has 15 residues. The V and J ends lost 5 bases and 3 bases respectively, with 17 bases between them. CDR1 is SQVTM and CDR2 is ANQGSEA in the germline V gene. The CDR3 reads CSVLGGETVGNTIYF. The CDR3 DNA is TGCAGCGTTCTCGGAGGGGAGACAGTTGGAAACACCATATATTTT.

The chain is built from TRBV20-1 and TRBJ1-3; D gene uncertain. The CDR3 covers 14 residues. The V end was cut by 3 bases, the J end by 4 bases, with 13 bases between. CDR1 and CDR2 (germline): DFQATT, SNEGSKA (reference sequence). For the CDR3, the DNA is TGCAGTGCTAGCGAAACAAGCGCCGGAAACACCATATATTTT. As protein: CSASETSAGNTIYF.

Sample share makes this clonotype medium-sized. This chain uses TRBV6-2 or TRBV6-3 with TRBJ2-7; D is perhaps TRBD1 (6 bases). This CDR3 is 12 amino acids long. Germline assignment: CDR1 MNHEY and CDR2 SVGEGT. The ends were cut back, 6 bases at V and 2 bases at J, with 8 bases in the middle. CDR3 sequence (DNA): TGTGCCAGCAGGAACAGGGCCTACGAGCAGTACTTC. Translated: CASRNRAYEQYF.